This T cell receptor (beta chain) was found in a study of cytomegalovirus exposure and HLA in healthy donors. Generated by immunoSEQ multiplex PCR, the TCRdb table keeps only in-frame clones and is missing some. The table lists some 84,000 clones, more than 75% of them singletons. The CDR3 contains 14 residues. Germline trimming cut 3 bases from V and 4 bases from J; bases unmatched to any gene: 2. In germline, CDR1 is SGHAT, CDR2 FQNNGV. The origin of this receptor is a man younger than 45 in good health and CMV-seronegative. The source material was PBMCs. The chain recombines TRBV11-2 with TRBJ1-4, with 7 nucleotides matching TRBD1. The CDR3 DNA follows: TGTGCCAGCAGCTTCCCAGGGGGTAATGAAAAACTGTTTTTT. Its protein product is CASSFPGGNEKLFF.